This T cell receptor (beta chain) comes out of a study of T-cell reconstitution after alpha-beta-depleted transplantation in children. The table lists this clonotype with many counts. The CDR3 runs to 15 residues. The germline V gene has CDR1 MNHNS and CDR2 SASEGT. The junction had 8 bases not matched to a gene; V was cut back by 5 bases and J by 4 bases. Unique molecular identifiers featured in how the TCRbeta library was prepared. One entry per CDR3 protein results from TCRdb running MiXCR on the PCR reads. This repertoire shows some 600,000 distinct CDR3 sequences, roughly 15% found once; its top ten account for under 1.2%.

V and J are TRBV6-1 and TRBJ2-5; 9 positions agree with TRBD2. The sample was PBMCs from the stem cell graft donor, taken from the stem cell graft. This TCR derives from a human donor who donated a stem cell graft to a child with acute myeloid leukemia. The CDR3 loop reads CASSQSSSGVETQYF. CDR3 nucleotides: TGTGCCAGCAGTCAATCTTCTAGCGGGGTAGAGACCCAGTACTTC.